This entry lists 16 T cell receptor beta chains sequenced from one sample in a study of T cells after yellow fever vaccination. TCRdb redid the calling of the 5' RACE reads with MiXCR, one entry per CDR3 protein. The table shows a few hundred thousand distinct CDR3 sequences, with over 15% occurring only once. The sequenced sample was PBMCs, obtained before the yellow fever booster vaccination. These receptors came from a man younger than 30 who received the YFV17D yellow fever vaccine.

This clonotype was counted ten times or more. The V call is TRBV12-3 or TRBV12-4, the J call TRBJ1-2, with D unresolved. V lost 4 bases, J lost 4 bases, and 10 bases lay in between. The CDR3 has 13 residues. The CDR3 coding sequence is TGTGCCAGCAGTTGGACCGTTTTCTATGGCTACACCTTC. It is translated as CASSWTVFYGYTF.

This clonotype has a count of ten or more. This chain joins TRBV20-1 and TRBJ1-1; D is unresolved. Per the germline V gene, CDR1 is DFQATT and CDR2 is SNEGSKA (reference sequence). The CDR3 extends over 10 amino acids. The V gene lost 6 bases and the J gene lost 3 bases, with 5 bases spanning the gap. The CDR3 region is CSAGYTEAFF. DNA for the CDR3: TGCAGTGCAGGGTACACTGAAGCTTTCTTT.

This clonotype appeared a single time. CDR3 DNA sequence: TGTGCCATCAGTGAGACGGTGGCGTCAGGGAAAGTTAACACTGAAGCTTTCTTT. Encoded protein: CAISETVASGKVNTEAFF. The J gene is TRBJ1-1, the V gene TRBV10-3, with D tentatively TRBD1 (5 bases). CDR1 and CDR2 (germline): ENHRY, SYGVKD. There are 18 residues in the CDR3. V lost 2 bases, J lost 2 bases, and 21 bases lay in between.

At least ten counts were recorded for this clonotype. This chain joins TRBV2 and TRBJ1-2; unclear D gene. Looked up from germline, CDR1 is SNHLY and CDR2 is FYNNEI. The V and J ends lost 3 bases and 0 bases respectively, with 14 bases between them. The CDR3 sequence is 16 residues long. CDR3 residues: CASSDIGLRANYGYTF. DNA for the CDR3: TGTGCCAGCAGTGATATCGGCCTACGGGCTAACTATGGCTACACCTTC.

V and J are TRBV12-3 or TRBV12-4 and TRBJ2-5; either TRBD1 or TRBD2 may fit D (6 bases each). The CDR3 covers 13 residues. Trimming removed 6 bases at V and 1 base at J, with 9 bases between. In DNA, the CDR3 is TGTGCCAGCAGGACGGGGGCCCAAGAGACCCAGTACTTC. Translating it yields CASRTGAQETQYF.

This clonotype was picked up a small number of times. The chain recombines TRBV5-6 with TRBJ2-7, with TRBD2 matching 7 bases. Trimming removed 5 bases from V and 3 bases from J; junction bases left unmatched: 11. Germline V gives CDR1 SGHDT, CDR2 YYEEEE. CDR3 size: 15 residues. CDR3 in amino acids: CASRSTSPISYEQYF. For the CDR3, the DNA is TGTGCCAGCAGGTCGACTAGCCCTATCAGCTACGAGCAGTACTTC.

The gene calls are TRBV4-3 and TRBJ2-1, with D unclear. CDR1 and CDR2 from the germline V gene are LGHNA and YSLEER. The CDR3 contains 14 residues. V was shortened by 1 base and J by 5 bases, with 9 bases between the two germline ends. CDR3 DNA sequence: TGCGCCAGCAGCCAAGTGGGCACGAACAATGAGCAGTTCTTC. Translation gives CASSQVGTNNEQFF.

This clonotype occurred a few times. CDR3 coding DNA: TGCAGTGGGAGCAGGCCAGAGGCCTACAATGAGCAGTTCTTC. Residues: CSGSRPEAYNEQFF. The rearrangement uses TRBV20-1 and TRBJ2-1; D not resolved. Trimming took 7 bases from V and 2 from J, leaving 15 bases between them. Looked up from germline, CDR1 is DFQATT and CDR2 is SNEGSKA (reference sequence). The CDR3 spans 14 residues.

V gene TRBV11-2 combines with J gene TRBJ1-3; D is uncertain. V was pared by 1 base and J by 0 bases, with 7 bases between. The germline V gene has CDR1 SGHAT and CDR2 FQNNGV. This CDR3 is built from 15 residues. CDR3 sequence (DNA): TGTGCCAGCAGCTTAGTGGGCAGCTCTGGAAACACCATATATTTT. Its translation: CASSLVGSSGNTIYF.

The CDR3 loop reads CSASGADTQYF. The DNA for the CDR3 is TGCAGTGCTAGCGGGGCAGATACGCAGTATTTT. The chain is built from TRBV20-1 and TRBJ2-3, with a tentative D call TRBD2 (5 bases). V was trimmed by 3 bases and J by 4 bases, leaving 5 bases between them. The CDR3 extends over 11 amino acids. CDR1 DFQATT and CDR2 SNEGSKA come from the germline V gene (reference sequence).

There are a few counts of this clonotype. This chain joins TRBV12-3 or TRBV12-4 and TRBJ2-2; D remains ambiguous. This CDR3 comprises 14 residues. V lost 3 bases, J lost 3 bases, and 8 bases lay in between. CDR3 in amino acids: CASSFRSDTGELFF. DNA for the CDR3: TGTGCCAGCAGTTTTCGTTCGGACACCGGGGAGCTGTTTTTT.

This clonotype was counted only a few times. CDR3 sequence reads: CAISAPSRSQETQYF. In DNA form, the CDR3 reads TGTGCCATCAGTGCGCCTAGCCGTTCCCAAGAGACCCAGTACTTC. The gene calls are TRBV10-3 and TRBJ2-5, with D possibly being TRBD2 (5 bases). The V gene lost 4 bases and the J gene lost 1 base, with 13 bases spanning the gap. The CDR3 is 15 residues long. Germline CDR1 ENHRY, CDR2 SYGVKD.

There are many counts of this clonotype. The gene calls are TRBV7-9 and TRBJ2-3; D may be TRBD1 (6 bases). V was trimmed by 2 bases and J by 4 bases, leaving 13 bases between them. Germline V gene sequence: CDR1 SEHNR, CDR2 FQNEAQ (reference sequence). This CDR3 is built from 15 residues. This CDR3 is CASSLWSRGADTQYF. The CDR3 coding sequence is TGTGCCAGCAGCTTATGGAGCAGGGGAGCAGATACGCAGTATTTT.

CDR3 sequence (DNA): TGTGCCAGCAGTGACAAGACAGGGGGGCACGAGCAGTACTTC. Translation: CASSDKTGGHEQYF. The chain is built from TRBV6-1 and TRBJ2-7; 9 nucleotides line up with TRBD1. CDR1 and CDR2 from the germline V gene are MNHNS and SASEGT. The CDR3 consists of 14 residues. Trimming removed 3 bases from V and 5 bases from J; junction bases left unmatched: 5.

The V call is TRBV19, the J call TRBJ1-5; TRBD1 matches 7 bases. The CDR3 extends over 15 amino acids. The V and J ends lost 7 bases and 5 bases, in that order; junction bases with no gene match: 11. Per the germline V gene, CDR1 is LNHDA and CDR2 is SQIVND (reference sequence). The CDR3 protein is CASMGGGGADQPQHF. The CDR3 bases are TGTGCCAGTATGGGGGGAGGGGGCGCCGATCAGCCCCAGCATTTT.

This clonotype was seen more than once but under ten times. The junction and the germline gene differ at one end; a read error may be behind it. This sequence joins TRBV20-1 and TRBJ1-4; D not certain. This CDR3 is 11 amino acids long. CDR1 is DFQATT, CDR2 SNEGSKA, per germline (reference sequence). The CDR3 region is CSARHSRGWVF. As DNA, the CDR3 is TGCAGTGCTCGTCACTCCCGTGGTTGGGTTTTT.